These 30 T cell receptor beta chains came from one sample sequenced in a study of cytotoxic CD8 clonotypes in ibrutinib-treated CLL. The method was immunoSEQ multiplex PCR; TCRdb's version includes in-frame clones alone and lacks a portion of them. The sample carries about 140,000 clones, around 77% recorded once. Sample: PBMCs, taken after 12 months of ibrutinib treatment. The receptors here all came from a human donor with chronic lymphocytic leukemia.

The J gene is TRBJ1-5, the V gene TRBV28; D gene uncertain. Between the trimmed V and J ends, which lost 0 bases and 3 bases, there was a span of 3 bases. The germline CDR1 and CDR2 sequences are MDHEN and SYDVKM. The CDR3 is 13 amino acids. This chain's CDR3 is CASSLWANQPQHF. The CDR3, as DNA: TGTGCCAGCAGTTTATGGGCCAATCAGCCCCAGCATTTT.

The chain is built from TRBV30 and TRBJ1-5; 10 bases line up with TRBD1. J gave up 5 bases and V 5 bases, and 0 bases lay outside the gene matches. The CDR3 has 12 residues. Germline lookup yields CDR1 GTSNPN and CDR2 SVGIG (reference sequence). Here the CDR3 reads CAWGQGDQPQHF. CDR3 DNA: TGTGCCTGGGGACAGGGGGATCAGCCCCAGCATTTT.

Ten or more counts support this clone. Other DNA sequences from this sample encode an identical CDR3 as well. This rearrangement joins TRBV5-1 to TRBJ2-1; D call uncertain. V was shortened by 2 bases and J by 5 bases, with 2 bases between the two germline ends. CDR1 and CDR2 from the germline V gene are SGHRS and YFSETQ. The CDR3 length is 11 residues. In DNA, the CDR3 is TGCGCCAGCAGCTTTGACAATGAGCAGTTCTTC. Translating gives CASSFDNEQFF.

J is TRBJ2-1 and V is TRBV5-6; 16 nucleotides align to TRBD2. The J segment lost 5 bases and the V segment lost 2 bases, leaving 7 bases of the junction unmatched. The CDR3 is 18 residues long. Germline V lookup: CDR1 SGHDT, CDR2 YYEEEE. CDR3 DNA: TGTGCCAGCAGCTTTGAGGGACTAGCGGGAGGGCGTAACAATGAGCAGTTCTTC. Protein product: CASSFEGLAGGRNNEQFF.

V and J are TRBV9 and TRBJ2-3; the D is unclear. In germline, CDR1 is SGDLS, CDR2 YYNGEE. The CDR3 consists of 13 residues. V lost 4 bases and J lost 7, with 13 bases in between. The CDR3 reads CASSPTTLHTQYF. The CDR3 DNA reads TGTGCCAGCAGCCCCACGACTCTACATACGCAGTATTTT.

This clone was seen a few times. This chain connects TRBV4-1 to TRBJ1-1; D is unresolved. The V gene lost 1 base and the J gene lost 1 base, with 10 bases spanning the gap. This CDR3 contains 15 residues. In germline, CDR1 is MGHRA, CDR2 YSYEKL. The CDR3 nucleotides are TGCGCCAGCAGCCAAGGTGGCCGGCAGAACACTGAAGCTTTCTTT. Its protein is CASSQGGRQNTEAFF.

CDR3 nucleotides: TGCGCCAGCAGCCCGGGACTAGCGGGAATACTCTCCTACGAGCAGTACTTC. This translates into CASSPGLAGILSYEQYF. The gene calls are TRBV4-1 and TRBJ2-7; 13 bases align to TRBD2. Germline V gene data show CDR1 as MGHRA and CDR2 as YSYEKL. The CDR3 has 17 residues. The V gene end was trimmed by 4 bases and the J gene end by 0 bases; junction bases not matched to a gene: 6.

The chain is built from TRBV19 and TRBJ2-1; 11 positions agree with TRBD2. There are 14 residues in the CDR3. Germline V lookup: CDR1 LNHDA, CDR2 SQIVND (reference sequence). V was pared by 9 bases and J by 2 bases, with 3 bases of the junction left unmatched. CDR3 coding DNA: TGTGCCAGCTTAGCGGGGGGGACCTACAATGAGCAGTTCTTC. This encodes CASLAGGTYNEQFF.

This clone has only a few counts. The J gene is TRBJ1-5, the V gene TRBV19, with D perhaps TRBD1 (6 bases). Deletions cut 10 bases from V and 9 bases from J, with 19 bases between. The germline CDR1 and CDR2 sequences are LNHDA and SQIVND (reference sequence). CDR3 length equals 13 residues. The CDR3 sequence: CATQTQGRGPQHF. CDR3 coding DNA: TGTGCCACCCAGACACAGGGTAGAGGGCCCCAGCATTTT.

This clone was seen just once. V usage is TRBV4-1 and J usage is TRBJ2-4, with 12 bases matching TRBD2. The CDR3 runs to 18 residues. Germline V gene data show CDR1 as MGHRA and CDR2 as YSYEKL. V lost 2 bases to trimming and J lost 1 base; unmatched junction nucleotides: 6. CDR3 loop: CASSQLLAGGTAKNIQYF. DNA of the CDR3: TGCGCCAGCAGCCAACTACTAGCGGGGGGTACGGCCAAAAACATTCAGTACTTC.

This clone has only one observation. The chain links TRBV5-1 to TRBJ2-3, with D possibly being TRBD2 (6 bases). The CDR3 consists of 19 residues. Germline assignment: CDR1 SGHRS and CDR2 YFSETQ. Between the trimmed V and J ends, which lost 1 base and 0 bases, there was a span of 21 bases. CDR3 bases: TGCGCCAGCAGCTTGTTTAGGGGAGGAGGCGGGCTCAGCACAGATACGCAGTATTTT. Amino acid sequence: CASSLFRGGGGLSTDTQYF.

To note about this clone: Different DNA sequences within this sample yield the same CDR3. The rearrangement links TRBV4-1 to TRBJ2-3; D gene unclear. V was shortened by 4 bases and J by 1 base, with 3 bases between the two germline ends. The CDR3 spans 12 residues. Germline assignment: CDR1 MGHRA and CDR2 YSYEKL. The CDR3 is CASSLRTDTQYF. CDR3 nucleotide sequence: TGCGCCAGCAGCCTCCGCACAGATACGCAGTATTTT.

The CDR3 loop is CARSLGVLEKLFF. The CDR3, as DNA: TGTGCCAGAAGCTTGGGGGTTTTGGAAAAACTGTTTTTT. The chain couples TRBV5-3 to TRBJ1-4; D uncertain. TRBV5-3 is identified as an open reading frame with a role that is uncertain. Trimming stripped 0 bases from V and 8 bases from J, with 8 bases between. The CDR3 is 13 amino acids.

This rearrangement joins TRBV27 to TRBJ1-5; D gene ambiguous. V gave up 5 bases and J gave up 1 base, with 6 bases separating them. Germline V CDR1 and CDR2: MNHEY, SMNVEV (reference sequence). The CDR3 covers 13 residues. The CDR3 DNA sequence: TGTGCCAGCAGTCCGTGGAGCAATCAGCCCCAGCATTTT. Protein product: CASSPWSNQPQHF.

This clone was counted only a few times. The rearrangement uses TRBV19 and TRBJ2-7, with TRBD2 as a possible D gene (5 bases). Germline V CDR1 and CDR2: LNHDA, SQIVND (reference sequence). V dropped 6 bases and J dropped 3 bases, with 18 bases sitting between them. CDR3 length equals 15 residues. CDR3 DNA: TGTGCCAGTAGGGGGAGCCTTATGACGGGCTACGAGCAGTACTTC. It yields the protein CASRGSLMTGYEQYF. The whole variable domain, remainder taken from reference TRBV19 and TRBJ2-7, is DGGITQSPKYLFRKEGQNVTLSCEQNLNHDAMYWYRQDPGQGLRLIYYSQIVNDFQKGDIAEGYSVSREKKESFPLTVTSAQKNPTAFYLCASRGSLMTGYEQYFGPGTRLTVT.

This clone showed up just a few times. The chain employs TRBV2 and TRBJ2-3; TRBD2 matches at 9 bases. The junction had 5 bases not matched to a gene; V was cut back by 3 bases and J by 1 base. Germline CDR1 and CDR2: SNHLY and FYNNEI. CDR3 length equals 16 residues. The chain's CDR3 is CASSDSLAGGTDTQYF. The CDR3, as DNA: TGTGCCAGCAGTGATTCGTTAGCGGGGGGCACAGATACGCAGTATTTT.

The chain uses TRBV6-5 and TRBJ2-3; TRBD1 or TRBD2 may be the D gene (5 bases each). The CDR3 consists of 11 residues. Looked up from germline, CDR1 is MNHEY and CDR2 is SVGAGI. Written as DNA, the CDR3 is TGTGCGACCGTGAGGGGTTATACGCAGTATTTT. Encoded protein: CATVRGYTQYF.

The rearrangement links TRBV7-9 to TRBJ1-2, with no clear D. Germline V gene sequence: CDR1 SEHNR, CDR2 FQNEAQ (reference sequence). V was pared by 1 base and J by 6 bases, with 9 bases between. The CDR3 length is 13 residues. DNA for the CDR3: TGTGCCAGCAGCTTAGTGGGCCGAAATGGCTACACCTTC. This encodes CASSLVGRNGYTF.

This clone has a handful of counts. CDR3 in amino acids: CASSSRTNTEAFF. The CDR3 DNA reads TGTGCCAGCAGTTCCCGAACGAACACTGAAGCTTTCTTT. The V and J genes are TRBV6-1 and TRBJ1-1; D unresolved. Germline CDR1 MNHNS, CDR2 SASEGT. CDR3 length: 13 amino acids. V lost 5 bases and J lost 1, with 8 bases in between.

The chain recombines TRBV11-3 with TRBJ2-3, with 9 nucleotides matching TRBD2. V lost 2 bases and J lost 3; bases outside the gene matches: 6. This CDR3 spans 16 amino acids. Germline V lookup: CDR1 SGHNT, CDR2 YENEEA. In nucleotides, the CDR3 is TGTGCCAGCAGCTTACGCGGGAGGGATTGGACAGATACGCAGTATTTT. Translating gives CASSLRGRDWTDTQYF.

The J gene is TRBJ2-3, the V gene TRBV19; D could derive from TRBD1 or TRBD2 (6 bases each). This CDR3 has 16 residues. Germline V gene data show CDR1 as LNHDA and CDR2 as SQIVND (reference sequence). V lost 1 base to trimming and J lost 6 bases, with 17 bases between them. The CDR3 DNA reads as TGTGCCAGTAGTATAGCTGATGGGGGGCAGGCTGATACGCAGTATTTT. Its translation is CASSIADGGQADTQYF. Full variable domain (remainder filled in from reference TRBV19 and TRBJ2-3): DGGITQSPKYLFRKEGQNVTLSCEQNLNHDAMYWYRQDPGQGLRLIYYSQIVNDFQKGDIAEGYSVSREKKESFPLTVTSAQKNPTAFYLCASSIADGGQADTQYFGPGTRLTVL.

The rearrangement uses TRBV19 and TRBJ1-1; a possible D gene is TRBD1 (5 bases). V was pared by 7 bases and J by 0 bases, with 18 bases between. The CDR3 consists of 16 residues. Germline lookup yields CDR1 LNHDA and CDR2 SQIVND (reference sequence). The CDR3 DNA follows: TGTGCCAGTACCCGTGGAGCGGGGGGTTTGAACACTGAAGCTTTCTTT. Translated: CASTRGAGGLNTEAFF.

The V and J genes are TRBV7-2 and TRBJ2-7; 11 nucleotides agree with TRBD2. The length of the CDR3 is 14 residues. CDR1 is SGHTA and CDR2 is FQGNSA in the germline V gene. Trimming removed 1 base from V and 7 bases from J; junction bases left unmatched: 3. The CDR3 spells CASSLVAGGREQYF. The CDR3 region has the DNA TGTGCCAGCAGCTTAGTAGCGGGAGGGCGGGAGCAGTACTTC.

CDR3 residues: CASSELAYEQYF. The CDR3, as DNA: TGTGCCAGCAGCGAGCTCGCCTACGAGCAGTACTTC. The chain is built from TRBV7-9 and TRBJ2-7; D is unclear. The CDR3 covers 12 residues. CDR1 and CDR2 from the germline V gene are SEHNR and FQNEAQ (reference sequence). With 5 bases removed from V and 2 bases from J, the gap between germline ends came to 7 bases. Using reference TRBV7-9 and TRBJ2-7 for the parts outside the CDR3, the full variable domain is DTGVSQNPRHKITKRGQNVTFRCDPISEHNRLYWYRQTLGQGPEFLTYFQNEAQLEKSRLLSDRFSAERPKGSFSTLEIQRTEQGDSAMYLCASSELAYEQYFGPGTRLTVT.

The V call is TRBV10-3, the J call TRBJ2-5; D remains ambiguous. Germline V gene data show CDR1 as ENHRY and CDR2 as SYGVKD. The ends were cut back, 4 bases at V and 3 bases at J, with 9 bases in the middle. CDR3 length: 13 amino acids. The CDR3 nucleotides are TGTGCCATCAGTGGGGGTCGGGAAGAGACCCAGTACTTC. This sequence encodes CAISGGREETQYF.

The chain combines TRBV2 with TRBJ2-7, with 8 bases identical to TRBD2. CDR1 and CDR2 from the germline V gene are SNHLY and FYNNEI. J lost 6 bases, V lost 8 bases, and 12 bases had no gene match. The CDR3 extends over 14 amino acids. This chain's CDR3 is CASGAAGGDIEQYF. CDR3 DNA sequence: TGTGCCAGCGGAGCTGCCGGGGGGGATATCGAGCAGTACTTC.

This clone turned up a few times. This chain uses TRBV27 with TRBJ1-5; TRBD1 aligns across 8 bases. CDR3 length: 16 amino acids. Per the germline V gene, CDR1 is MNHEY and CDR2 is SMNVEV (reference sequence). Trimming removed 5 bases from V and 3 bases from J; junction bases left unmatched: 9. Here the CDR3 DNA reads TGTGCCAGCAGTGAACCGGGACAGGTCTTCAATCAGCCCCAGCATTTT. As protein: CASSEPGQVFNQPQHF.

The chain uses TRBV19 and TRBJ1-1; 8 positions agree with TRBD1. The germline V gene encodes CDR1 LNHDA and CDR2 SQIVND (reference sequence). This CDR3 is built from 13 residues. V trimming: 8 bases; J trimming: 5 bases; junction bases outside the gene matches: 7. CDR3 DNA: TGTGCCAGTGGAGGACAGGGTGGGACTGAAGCTTTCTTT. Amino acids: CASGGQGGTEAFF.

This clone has only a few counts. Within the sample, other DNA sequences also encode this same CDR3. The gene calls are TRBV27 and TRBJ1-5, with D perhaps TRBD1 (5 bases). Trimming took off 2 bases at V and 0 bases at J, with 8 bases between the two ends. CDR3 length: 15 residues. Germline CDR1 reads MNHEY; CDR2 reads SMNVEV (reference sequence). The CDR3 is CASSLEGRSNQPQHF. CDR3 nucleotide sequence: TGTGCCAGCAGTTTAGAGGGACGTAGCAATCAGCCCCAGCATTTT.

The CDR3 nucleotides read TGTGCCAGCAGCTTGGCCTCGGGGATGGGGTTCCTCTCCTACGAGCAGTACTTC. Protein product: CASSLASGMGFLSYEQYF. The gene calls are TRBV5-6 and TRBJ2-7; possible D gene TRBD2, 5 bases. V lost 0 bases, J lost 0 bases, and 19 bases lay in between. CDR1 and CDR2 from the germline V gene are SGHDT and YYEEEE. The CDR3 runs to 18 residues. The complete variable domain, with remaining parts taken from reference TRBV5-6 and TRBJ2-7, reads DAGVTQSPTHLIKTRGQQVTLRCSPKSGHDTVSWYQQALGQGPQFIFQYYEEEERQRGNFPDRFSGHQFPNYSSELNVNALLLGDSALYLCASSLASGMGFLSYEQYFGPGTRLTVT.